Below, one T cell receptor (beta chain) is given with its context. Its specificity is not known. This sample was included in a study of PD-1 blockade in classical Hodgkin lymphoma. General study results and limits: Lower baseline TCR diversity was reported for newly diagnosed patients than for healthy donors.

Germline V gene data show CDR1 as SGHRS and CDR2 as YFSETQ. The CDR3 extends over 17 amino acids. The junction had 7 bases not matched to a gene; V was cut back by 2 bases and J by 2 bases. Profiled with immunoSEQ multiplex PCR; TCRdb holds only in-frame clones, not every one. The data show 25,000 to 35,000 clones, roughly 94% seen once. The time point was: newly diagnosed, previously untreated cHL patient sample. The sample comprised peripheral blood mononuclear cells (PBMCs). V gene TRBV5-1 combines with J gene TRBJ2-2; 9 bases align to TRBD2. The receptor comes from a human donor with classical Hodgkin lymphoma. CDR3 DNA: TGCGCCAGCAGCTTATCTCTAGCGGGGCTTAACACCGGGGAGCTGTTTTTT. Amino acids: CASSLSLAGLNTGELFF.